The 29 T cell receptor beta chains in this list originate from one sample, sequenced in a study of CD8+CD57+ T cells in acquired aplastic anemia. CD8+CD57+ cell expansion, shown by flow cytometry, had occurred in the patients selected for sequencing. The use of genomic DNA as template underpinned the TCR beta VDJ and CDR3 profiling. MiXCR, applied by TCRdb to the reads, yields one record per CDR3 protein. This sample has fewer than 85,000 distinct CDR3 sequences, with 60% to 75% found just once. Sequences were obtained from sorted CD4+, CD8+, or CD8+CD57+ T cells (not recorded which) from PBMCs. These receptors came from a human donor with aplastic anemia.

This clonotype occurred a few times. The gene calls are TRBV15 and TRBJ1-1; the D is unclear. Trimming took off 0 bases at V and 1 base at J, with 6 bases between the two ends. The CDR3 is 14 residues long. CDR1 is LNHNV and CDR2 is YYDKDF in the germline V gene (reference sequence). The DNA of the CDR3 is TGTGCCACCAGCAGAGATTGGACGAACACTGAAGCTTTCTTT. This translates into CATSRDWTNTEAFF. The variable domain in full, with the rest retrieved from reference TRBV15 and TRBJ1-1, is DAMVIQNPRYQVTQFGKPVTLSCSQTLNHNVMYWYQQKSSQAPKLLFHYYDKDFNNEADTPDNFQSRRPNTSFCFLDIRSPGLGDTAMYLCATSRDWTNTEAFFGQGTRLTVV.

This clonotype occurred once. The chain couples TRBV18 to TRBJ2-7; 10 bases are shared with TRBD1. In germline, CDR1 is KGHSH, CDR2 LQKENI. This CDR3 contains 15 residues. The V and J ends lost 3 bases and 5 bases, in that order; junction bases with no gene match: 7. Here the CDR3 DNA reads TGTGCCAGCTCACCGGCGACAGGGGGCGGAGACGAGCAGTACTTC. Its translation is CASSPATGGGDEQYF.

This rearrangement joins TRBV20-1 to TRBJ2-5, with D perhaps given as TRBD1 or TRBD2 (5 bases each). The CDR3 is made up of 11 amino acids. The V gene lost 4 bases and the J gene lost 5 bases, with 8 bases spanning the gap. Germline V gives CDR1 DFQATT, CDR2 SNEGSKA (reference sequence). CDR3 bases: TGCAGTGCTACCGAGGGGGAGACCCAGTACTTC. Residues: CSATEGETQYF.

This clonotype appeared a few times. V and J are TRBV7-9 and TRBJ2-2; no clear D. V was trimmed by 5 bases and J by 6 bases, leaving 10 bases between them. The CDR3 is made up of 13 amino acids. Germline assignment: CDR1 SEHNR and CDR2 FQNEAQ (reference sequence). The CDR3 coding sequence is TGTGCCAGCAGCCCCCAAGGCGCCGGGGAGCTGTTTTTT. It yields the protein CASSPQGAGELFF.

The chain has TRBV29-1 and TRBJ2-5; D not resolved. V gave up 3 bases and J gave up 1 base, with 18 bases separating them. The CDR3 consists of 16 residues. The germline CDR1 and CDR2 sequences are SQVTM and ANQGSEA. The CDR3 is CSVEARFQWGQETQYF. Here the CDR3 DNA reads TGCAGCGTTGAGGCGAGATTTCAGTGGGGCCAAGAGACCCAGTACTTC.

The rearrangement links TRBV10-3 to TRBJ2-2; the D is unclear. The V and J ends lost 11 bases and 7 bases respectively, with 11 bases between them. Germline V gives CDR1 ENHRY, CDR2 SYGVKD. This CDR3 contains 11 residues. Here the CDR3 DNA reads TGTGCCTTCACAGCCGACGGGGAGCTGTTTTTT. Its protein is CAFTADGELFF.

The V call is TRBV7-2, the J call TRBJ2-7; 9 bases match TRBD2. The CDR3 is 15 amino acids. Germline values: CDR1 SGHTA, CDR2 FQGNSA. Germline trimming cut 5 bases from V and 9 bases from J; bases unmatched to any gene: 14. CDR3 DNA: TGTGCCAGCAGCCAACAAACACCGGGACTAGCCGTGCAGTACTTC. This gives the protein CASSQQTPGLAVQYF.

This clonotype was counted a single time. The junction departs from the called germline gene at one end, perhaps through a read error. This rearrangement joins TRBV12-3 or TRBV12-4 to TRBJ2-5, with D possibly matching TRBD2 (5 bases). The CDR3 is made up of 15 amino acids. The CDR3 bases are TGTGCCAGCAGCTTAGAGCGGAGGTCTCAGGAGACCCAGTACTTC. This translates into CASSLERRSQETQYF.

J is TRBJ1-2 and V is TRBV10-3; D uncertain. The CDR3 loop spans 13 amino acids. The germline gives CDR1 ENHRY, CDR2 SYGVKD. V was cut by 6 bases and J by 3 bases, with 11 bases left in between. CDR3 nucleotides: TGTGCCATCAGCCCCTCAAGGGACTATGGCTACACCTTC. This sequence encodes CAISPSRDYGYTF.

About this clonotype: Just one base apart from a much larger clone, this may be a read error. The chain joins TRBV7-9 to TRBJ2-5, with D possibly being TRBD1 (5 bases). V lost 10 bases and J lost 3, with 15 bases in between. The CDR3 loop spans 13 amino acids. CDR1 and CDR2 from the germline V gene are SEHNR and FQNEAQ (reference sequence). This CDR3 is CANRAGLEETQYF. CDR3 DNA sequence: TGTGCCAACAGAGCAGGGTTGGAAGAGACCCAGTACTTC.

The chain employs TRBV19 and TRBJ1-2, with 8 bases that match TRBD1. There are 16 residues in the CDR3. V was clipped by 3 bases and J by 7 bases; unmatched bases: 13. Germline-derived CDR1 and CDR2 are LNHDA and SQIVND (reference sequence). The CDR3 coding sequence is TGTGCCAGTAGTATTCTTCCGGGACAGGCGAAGATTGGCTACACCTTC. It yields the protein CASSILPGQAKIGYTF.

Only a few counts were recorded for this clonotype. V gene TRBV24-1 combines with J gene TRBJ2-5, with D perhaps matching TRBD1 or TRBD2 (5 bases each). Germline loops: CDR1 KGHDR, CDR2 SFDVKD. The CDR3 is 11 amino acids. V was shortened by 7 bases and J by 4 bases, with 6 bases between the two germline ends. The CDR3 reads CATRRGETQYF. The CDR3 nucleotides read TGTGCCACCAGGAGGGGAGAGACCCAGTACTTC.

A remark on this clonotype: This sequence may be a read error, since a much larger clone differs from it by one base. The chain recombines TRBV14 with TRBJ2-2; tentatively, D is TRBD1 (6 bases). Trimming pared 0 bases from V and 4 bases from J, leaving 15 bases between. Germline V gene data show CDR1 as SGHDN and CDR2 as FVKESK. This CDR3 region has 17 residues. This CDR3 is CASSQDDRDKSTGELFF. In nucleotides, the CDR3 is TGTGCCAGCAGCCAAGATGACCGGGACAAGAGCACCGGGGAGCTGTTTTTT. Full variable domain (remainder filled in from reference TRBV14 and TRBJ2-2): EAGVTQFPSHSVIEKGQTVTLRCDPISGHDNLYWYRRVMGKEIKFLLHFVKESKQDESGMPNNRFLAERTGGTYSTLKVQPAELEDSGVYFCASSQDDRDKSTGELFFGEGSRLTVL.

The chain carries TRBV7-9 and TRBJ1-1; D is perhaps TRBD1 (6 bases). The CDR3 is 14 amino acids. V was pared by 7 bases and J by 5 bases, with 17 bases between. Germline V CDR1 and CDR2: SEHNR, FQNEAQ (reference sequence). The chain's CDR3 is CASIRGGRETEAFF. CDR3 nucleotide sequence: TGTGCCAGCATCCGAGGGGGGCGTGAGACTGAAGCTTTCTTT.

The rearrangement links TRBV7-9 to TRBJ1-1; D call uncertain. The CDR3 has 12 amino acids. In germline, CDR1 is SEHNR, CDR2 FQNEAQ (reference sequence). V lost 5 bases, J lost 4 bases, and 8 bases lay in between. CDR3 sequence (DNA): TGTGCCAGCAGCCTGACCGTCACTGAAGCTTTCTTT. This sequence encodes CASSLTVTEAFF.

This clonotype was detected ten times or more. The CDR3 is CASSRGTSGQNEQFF. The CDR3 region has the DNA TGTGCCAGCTCTAGGGGGACTAGCGGCCAGAATGAGCAGTTCTTC. V and J are TRBV6-5 and TRBJ2-1; 11 bases line up with TRBD2. After removal of 8 bases from V and 7 bases from J, the junction contained 10 bases not matched to a gene. This CDR3 is 15 amino acids long. Germline-derived CDR1 and CDR2 are MNHEY and SVGAGI.

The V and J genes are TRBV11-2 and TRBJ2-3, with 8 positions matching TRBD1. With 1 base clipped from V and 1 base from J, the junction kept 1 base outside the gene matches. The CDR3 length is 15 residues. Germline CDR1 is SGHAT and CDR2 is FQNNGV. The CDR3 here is CASSLGRGRTDTQYF. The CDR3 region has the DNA TGTGCCAGCAGCTTAGGCAGGGGGCGCACAGATACGCAGTATTTT.

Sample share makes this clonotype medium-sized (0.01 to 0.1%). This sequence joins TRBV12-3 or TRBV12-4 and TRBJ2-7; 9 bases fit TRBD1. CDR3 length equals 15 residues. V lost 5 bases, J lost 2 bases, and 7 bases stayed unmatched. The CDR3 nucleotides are TGTGCCAGCAGTCACCGGGACAGGGATACCTACGAGCAGTACTTC. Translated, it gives CASSHRDRDTYEQYF.

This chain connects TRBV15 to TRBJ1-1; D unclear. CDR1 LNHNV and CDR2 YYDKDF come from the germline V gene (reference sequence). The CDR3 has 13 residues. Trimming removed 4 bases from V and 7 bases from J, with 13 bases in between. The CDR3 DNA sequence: TGTGCCACCAGCATCGGGGTGTCGGGTGAAGCTTTCTTT. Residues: CATSIGVSGEAFF.

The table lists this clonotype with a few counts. Here the CDR3 DNA reads TGTGCCAGCAGCGTAGAAGGACATTCTAACTATGGCTACACCTTC. It encodes CASSVEGHSNYGYTF. The chain employs TRBV9 and TRBJ1-2; D perhaps matches TRBD1 (5 bases). Per the germline V gene, CDR1 is SGDLS and CDR2 is YYNGEE. V lost 0 bases to trimming and J lost 0 bases, with 9 bases between them. The CDR3 sequence is 15 residues long.

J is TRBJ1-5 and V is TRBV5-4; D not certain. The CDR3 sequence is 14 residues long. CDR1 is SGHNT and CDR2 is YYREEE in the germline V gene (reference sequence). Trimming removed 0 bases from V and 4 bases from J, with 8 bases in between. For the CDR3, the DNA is TGTGCCAGCAGCTTGGGACATCCAAATCAGCCCCAGCATTTT. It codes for CASSLGHPNQPQHF. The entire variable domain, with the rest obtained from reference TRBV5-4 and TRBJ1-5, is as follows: ETGVTQSPTHLIKTRGQQVTLRCSSQSGHNTVSWYQQALGQGPQFIFQYYREEENGRGNFPPRFSGLQFPNYSSELNVNALELDDSALYLCASSLGHPNQPQHFGDGTRLSIL.

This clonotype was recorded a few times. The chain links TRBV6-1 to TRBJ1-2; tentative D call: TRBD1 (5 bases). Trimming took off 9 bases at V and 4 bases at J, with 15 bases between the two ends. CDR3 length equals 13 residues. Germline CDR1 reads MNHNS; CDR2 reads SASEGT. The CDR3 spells CASGDFSGYGYTF. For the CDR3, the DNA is TGTGCCAGTGGGGACTTTTCGGGCTATGGCTACACCTTC.

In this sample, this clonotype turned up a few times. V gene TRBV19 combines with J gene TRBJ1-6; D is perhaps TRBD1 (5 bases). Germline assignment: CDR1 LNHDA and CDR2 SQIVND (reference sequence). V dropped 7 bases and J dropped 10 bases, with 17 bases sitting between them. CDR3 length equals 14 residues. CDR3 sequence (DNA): TGTGCCAGTAACATGGGGGGTAGCGAATCACCCCTCCACTTT. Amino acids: CASNMGGSESPLHF.

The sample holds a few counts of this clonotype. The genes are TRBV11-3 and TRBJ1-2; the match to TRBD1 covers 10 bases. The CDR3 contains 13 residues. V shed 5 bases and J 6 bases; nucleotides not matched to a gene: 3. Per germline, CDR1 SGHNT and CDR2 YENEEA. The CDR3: CASSLGTGDGYTF. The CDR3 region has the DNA TGTGCCAGCAGCCTAGGGACAGGGGATGGCTACACCTTC.

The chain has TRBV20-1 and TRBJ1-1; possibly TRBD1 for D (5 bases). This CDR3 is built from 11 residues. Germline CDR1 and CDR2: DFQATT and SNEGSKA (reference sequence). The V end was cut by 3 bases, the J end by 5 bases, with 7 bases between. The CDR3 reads CSARGGTEAFF. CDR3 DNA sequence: TGCAGTGCTAGGGGGGGGACTGAAGCTTTCTTT.

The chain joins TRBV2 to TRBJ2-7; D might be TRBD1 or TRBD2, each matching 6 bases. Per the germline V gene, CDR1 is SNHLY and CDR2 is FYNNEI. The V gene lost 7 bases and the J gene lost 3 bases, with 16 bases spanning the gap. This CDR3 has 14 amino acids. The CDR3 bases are TGTGCCAGCACCAAACCGGGGGCAAACTACGAGCAGTACTTC. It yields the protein CASTKPGANYEQYF.

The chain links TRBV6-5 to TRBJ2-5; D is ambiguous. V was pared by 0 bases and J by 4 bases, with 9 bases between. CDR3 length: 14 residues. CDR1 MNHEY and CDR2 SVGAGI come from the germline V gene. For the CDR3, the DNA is TGTGCCAGCAGTTACTCGAGTATAGGAGAGACCCAGTACTTC. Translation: CASSYSSIGETQYF.

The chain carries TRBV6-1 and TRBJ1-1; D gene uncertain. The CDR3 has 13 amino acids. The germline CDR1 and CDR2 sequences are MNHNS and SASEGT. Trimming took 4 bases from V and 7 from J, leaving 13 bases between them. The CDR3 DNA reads TGTGCCAGCAGTGCTGTAGTTGATGGTGAAGCTTTCTTT. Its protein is CASSAVVDGEAFF.

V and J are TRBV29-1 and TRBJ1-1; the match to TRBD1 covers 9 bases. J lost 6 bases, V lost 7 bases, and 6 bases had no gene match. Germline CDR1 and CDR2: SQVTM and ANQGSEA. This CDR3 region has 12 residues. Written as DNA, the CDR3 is TGCAGCGCTGGACAGGGGAGACCTGAAGCTTTCTTT. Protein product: CSAGQGRPEAFF.